This TCR beta chain was documented in a study of blood T cell repertoires in COVID-19. Trimming removed 0 bases at V and 6 bases at J, with 12 bases between. The CDR3 totals 14 residues. Germline CDR1 SGHNT, CDR2 YENEEA. Under the authors' procedure: Reference gene primers were amplified, and this amplification served to estimate nucleated cell counts. The data were produced by immunoSEQ multiplex PCR, yet TCRdb's version contains in-frame clones alone and is incomplete. The V and J calls and clone size come from that table; D and trimming were worked out from the DNA. The data show under 350,000 clones, around nine tenths seen once.

This rearrangement joins TRBV11-3 to TRBJ2-7; D perhaps matches TRBD1 (5 bases). Sequencing was carried out using peripheral blood. The origin of this receptor is a man aged 35 to 55 with acute or convalescent COVID-19. The CDR3 region has the DNA TGTGCCAGCAGCTTAGATGGGCAGGGCAGCGAGCAGTACTTC. Its translation is CASSLDGQGSEQYF.